One sample yielded the 24 T cell receptor beta chains listed below, sequenced in a study of T-cell reconstitution after alpha-beta-depleted transplantation in children. A library of TCRbeta sequences, prepared with unique molecular identifiers, was generated. TCRdb re-analysed the PCR reads in MiXCR, keeping a single row per CDR3 protein. The top ten hold about 2.6% of the sample, which has roughly 220,000 distinct CDR3 sequences, 9.5% to 15% seen once. Source: PBMCs from the stem cell graft donor, taken from the stem cell graft. The receptors were gathered from a human donor who donated a stem cell graft to a child with acute lymphoblastic leukemia.

The table lists this clonotype with many counts. The J gene is TRBJ2-7, the V gene TRBV20-1; 8 nucleotides agree with TRBD2. Germline CDR1 and CDR2: DFQATT and SNEGSKA (reference sequence). Trimming removed 1 base from V and 1 base from J; junction bases left unmatched: 12. The CDR3 consists of 17 residues. CDR3 coding DNA: TGCAGTGCTAGAGGAAGGCCCATCGGGAGGGCATCCTACGAGCAGTACTTC. Amino acids: CSARGRPIGRASYEQYF.

This clonotype has at least ten counts. J is TRBJ2-7 and V is TRBV11-1, with D maybe TRBD1 (9 bases). Germline CDR1 is SGHAT and CDR2 is FQDESV (reference sequence). Trimming pared 4 bases from V and 7 bases from J, leaving 29 bases between. The CDR3 consists of 18 residues. CDR3 DNA: TGTGCCAGCAGCTCAGCGGGAGCAACTGACAGGGGGACATGGGAGCAGTACTTC. Translating it yields CASSSAGATDRGTWEQYF.

This clonotype was counted at least ten times. This rearrangement joins TRBV7-9 to TRBJ1-1; a possible D gene is TRBD1 (5 bases). The length of the CDR3 is 15 residues. CDR1 and CDR2 (germline): SEHNR, FQNEAQ (reference sequence). The ends were cut back, 8 bases at V and 3 bases at J, with 19 bases in the middle. CDR3 residues: CASGPWGSMDTEAFF. In nucleotides, the CDR3 is TGTGCCAGCGGCCCGTGGGGGTCGATGGACACTGAAGCTTTCTTT.

This clonotype was seen ten or more times. The rearrangement uses TRBV9 and TRBJ1-1; unclear D gene. Germline lookup yields CDR1 SGDLS and CDR2 YYNGEE. The CDR3 has 13 residues. The V end lost 0 bases, the J end lost 4 bases, and 7 bases lay between the germline ends. CDR3 amino acids: CASSVGRITEAFF. The CDR3, as DNA: TGTGCCAGCAGCGTAGGGCGGATCACTGAAGCTTTCTTT.

This clonotype was observed at least ten times. The chain carries TRBV28 and TRBJ1-5; no clear D. The CDR3 runs 13 residues. V lost 4 bases and J 4 bases, leaving 8 bases between the germline ends. CDR1 and CDR2 (germline): MDHEN, SYDVKM. The CDR3 reads CASSYGRNQPQHF. DNA for the CDR3: TGTGCCAGCAGTTATGGCAGAAATCAGCCCCAGCATTTT.

Many counts were recorded for this clonotype. The V call is TRBV19, the J call TRBJ1-5; the D gene is possibly TRBD1 (5 bases). Germline CDR1 and CDR2: LNHDA and SQIVND (reference sequence). V shed 10 bases and J shed 6 bases, with 22 bases lying between them. The CDR3 runs 15 residues. The CDR3 protein is CATLPGGVSGQPQHF. In DNA form, the CDR3 reads TGTGCCACCCTCCCGGGGGGAGTCAGCGGTCAGCCCCAGCATTTT.

This clonotype was seen many times. The chain carries TRBV29-1 and TRBJ2-4; 8 bases line up with TRBD2. CDR3 size: 13 residues. CDR1 is SQVTM and CDR2 is ANQGSEA in the germline V gene. J gave up 7 bases and V 6 bases, and 8 bases lay outside the gene matches. CDR3 nucleotide sequence: TGCAGCGTCGGGGGGGGGAGAGGGAACATTCAGTACTTC. This translates into CSVGGGRGNIQYF.

This clonotype was counted ten times or more. This chain joins TRBV7-9 and TRBJ2-7; TRBD2 matches at 9 bases. This CDR3 region has 15 residues. Germline V gene sequence: CDR1 SEHNR, CDR2 FQNEAQ (reference sequence). V was clipped by 1 base and J by 1 base; unmatched bases: 2. Written as DNA, the CDR3 is TGTGCCAGCAGCTTAGTAGCGGGAGTTTCCTACGAGCAGTACTTC. Translated, it gives CASSLVAGVSYEQYF.

This clonotype was observed many times. V is TRBV6-5 and J is TRBJ1-5, with D possibly being TRBD1 (6 bases). The CDR3 has 16 residues. CDR1 MNHEY and CDR2 SVGAGI come from the germline V gene. Trimming shortened V by 4 bases and J by 2 bases, and 15 bases separated the two germline ends. CDR3 region: CASSSTGISGNQPQHF. CDR3 coding DNA: TGTGCCAGCAGTTCTACAGGGATTTCTGGCAATCAGCCCCAGCATTTT.

This clonotype showed up many times. The rearrangement links TRBV28 to TRBJ2-3; 9 positions agree with TRBD1. Looked up from germline, CDR1 is MDHEN and CDR2 is SYDVKM. The J segment lost 5 bases and the V segment lost 6 bases, leaving 6 bases of the junction unmatched. The CDR3 length is 14 residues. DNA for the CDR3: TGTGCCAGCAGGCGACAGGGGGTCGTAGATACGCAGTATTTT. Protein: CASRRQGVVDTQYF.

This clonotype occurred many times. V gene TRBV4-3 combines with J gene TRBJ1-1; D not resolved. V was shortened by 0 bases and J by 1 base, with 9 bases between the two germline ends. CDR3 size: 15 residues. From germline, CDR1 is LGHNA and CDR2 YSLEER. CDR3 bases: TGCGCCAGCAGCCAAGATCGGGCTGCGAACACTGAAGCTTTCTTT. Amino acids: CASSQDRAANTEAFF.

Comments on this clonotype: This may be a read error: a much more frequent sequence differs by one nucleotide. The chain combines TRBV11-2 with TRBJ2-1; 12 nucleotides agree with TRBD2. CDR3 length: 17 residues. CDR1 is SGHAT, CDR2 FQNNGV, per germline. CDR3 DNA sequence: TGTGCCACCAGCTTAGAATTTGGGCTAGCGGGAGGGATTGAGCAGTTCTTC. Its protein is CATSLEFGLAGGIEQFF.

This clonotype was observed many times. The chain uses TRBV6-5 and TRBJ2-2; possible D gene TRBD2, 6 bases. V dropped 2 bases and J dropped 0 bases, with 10 bases sitting between them. The length of the CDR3 is 16 residues. The germline gives CDR1 MNHEY, CDR2 SVGAGI. The CDR3 sequence: CASSYPRETNTGELFF. As DNA, the CDR3 is TGTGCCAGCAGTTACCCCCGGGAGACGAACACCGGGGAGCTGTTTTTT.

With regard to this clonotype: One end of the junction is discordant with germline, which a read error may explain. V and J are TRBV12-3 or TRBV12-4 and TRBJ2-1; TRBD2 agrees at 7 bases. This CDR3 is built from 17 residues. The CDR3 DNA reads as TGTACCAGCAGTCCCGGGACTACACATAGCTCCTACAATGAGCAGTTCTTC. Amino acids: CTSSPGTTHSSYNEQFF.

This clonotype was seen at least ten times. The chain uses TRBV5-1 and TRBJ2-5; 8 bases fit TRBD1. The trim removed 4 bases at V and 7 bases at J, leaving 6 bases unmatched. The CDR3 consists of 13 residues. Germline V gives CDR1 SGHRS, CDR2 YFSETQ. CDR3 bases: TGCGCCAGCAGCCCCGGACAGGGAGGGACCCAGTACTTC. Amino acids: CASSPGQGGTQYF.

Ten or more counts support this clonotype. The chain is built from TRBV28 and TRBJ2-5, with D possibly matching TRBD1 (6 bases). V was shortened by 4 bases and J by 1 base, with 13 bases between the two germline ends. The CDR3 loop spans 15 amino acids. Germline V lookup: CDR1 MDHEN, CDR2 SYDVKM. The CDR3 protein is CASSYLGAVQETQYF. In DNA form, the CDR3 reads TGTGCCAGCAGTTACCTGGGGGCAGTCCAAGAGACCCAGTACTTC.

The table lists this clonotype with a few counts. The genes are TRBV7-9 and TRBJ1-5; a weak D match, TRBD1 (5 bases). The V gene's germline CDR1 is SEHNR and CDR2 FQNEAQ (reference sequence). This CDR3 spans 14 amino acids. With 3 bases removed from V and 2 bases from J, the gap between germline ends came to 8 bases. DNA of the CDR3: TGTGCCAGCAGCTTCAAAGGGGGCAATCAGCCCCAGCATTTT. Its translation: CASSFKGGNQPQHF.

In its sample, this clonotype was seen many times. V and J are TRBV20-1 and TRBJ1-1; 9 nucleotides align to TRBD1. The CDR3 has 13 amino acids. Looked up from germline, CDR1 is DFQATT and CDR2 is SNEGSKA (reference sequence). J was trimmed by 7 bases and V by 5 bases; bases with no gene match: 8. CDR3 bases: TGCAGTGCTCGGACAGGGGTCGGGAGTGAAGCTTTCTTT. This sequence encodes CSARTGVGSEAFF.

In this sample, this clonotype turned up many times. This chain links TRBV12-3 or TRBV12-4 with TRBJ1-2; no clear D gene. V was trimmed by 6 bases and J by 11 bases, leaving 13 bases between them. This CDR3 has 11 residues. The CDR3 DNA is TGTGCCAGCAGCTCTCTTTCACCGTACACCTTC. Amino acid sequence: CASSSLSPYTF.

This clonotype was counted many times. The rearrangement uses TRBV5-1 and TRBJ2-1, with D hard to call. The germline V gene encodes CDR1 SGHRS and CDR2 YFSETQ. The V end was cut by 4 bases, the J end by 0 bases, with 14 bases between. This CDR3 contains 16 residues. The DNA of the CDR3 is TGCGCCAGCAGCCTCTCATTTGGCGGCTCCTACAATGAGCAGTTCTTC. Translation gives CASSLSFGGSYNEQFF.

This chain uses TRBV20-1 with TRBJ1-6; TRBD1 matches at 10 bases. The V gene's germline CDR1 is DFQATT and CDR2 SNEGSKA (reference sequence). The CDR3 length is 13 residues. J was trimmed by 10 bases and V by 5 bases; bases with no gene match: 5. Written as DNA, the CDR3 is TGCAGTGCTCCCGGGACAGGGGACTCACCCCTCCACTTT. It yields the protein CSAPGTGDSPLHF.

This clonotype was observed at least ten times. The rearrangement uses TRBV9 and TRBJ2-7; 9 bases line up with TRBD1. The J segment lost 4 bases and the V segment lost 0 bases, leaving 8 bases of the junction unmatched. The CDR3 has 16 residues. From germline, CDR1 is SGDLS and CDR2 YYNGEE. The CDR3 protein is CASSVGAATGGYEQYF. For the CDR3, the DNA is TGTGCCAGCAGCGTAGGGGCTGCGACAGGGGGTTACGAGCAGTACTTC.

This clonotype showed up many times. The chain carries TRBV10-3 and TRBJ2-7; D is undetermined. The V end lost 7 bases, the J end lost 6 bases, and 16 bases lay between the germline ends. The CDR3 loop spans 13 amino acids. Per germline, CDR1 ENHRY and CDR2 SYGVKD. CDR3 DNA: TGTGCCATCATGTCAGCCAATCCAGGCGAGCAGTACTTC. Amino acid sequence: CAIMSANPGEQYF.

This clonotype was found a few times. The chain carries TRBV12-3 or TRBV12-4 and TRBJ2-5, with TRBD1 identical over 8 bases. CDR3 length: 15 residues. With V trimmed by 4 bases and J by 4 bases, 8 bases remained unmatched. The CDR3 DNA sequence: TGTGCCAGCAGTTCTTACGGACAGGGCCTAGAGACCCAGTACTTC. Protein product: CASSSYGQGLETQYF.